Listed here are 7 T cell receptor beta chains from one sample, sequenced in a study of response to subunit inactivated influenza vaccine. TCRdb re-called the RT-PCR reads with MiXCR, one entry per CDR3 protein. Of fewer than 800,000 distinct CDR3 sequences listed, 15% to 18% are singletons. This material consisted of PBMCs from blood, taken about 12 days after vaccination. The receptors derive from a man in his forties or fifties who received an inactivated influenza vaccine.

CDR3 in DNA: TGTGCCAGCAGTCTCAGGGGAATGGAGAACACTGAAGCTTTCTTT. Translation: CASSLRGMENTEAFF. This rearrangement joins TRBV6-2 or TRBV6-3 to TRBJ1-1, with D possibly matching TRBD1 (6 bases). Trimming pared 5 bases from V and 1 base from J, leaving 14 bases between. The germline V gene has CDR1 MNHEY and CDR2 SVGEGT. This CDR3 has 15 amino acids.

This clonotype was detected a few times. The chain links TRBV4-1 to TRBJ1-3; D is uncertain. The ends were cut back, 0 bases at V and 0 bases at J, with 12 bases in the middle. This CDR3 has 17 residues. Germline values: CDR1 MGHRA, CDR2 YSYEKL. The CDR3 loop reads CASSQDLFRGSGNTIYF. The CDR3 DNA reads TGCGCCAGCAGCCAAGATCTGTTCCGGGGCTCTGGAAACACCATATATTTT.

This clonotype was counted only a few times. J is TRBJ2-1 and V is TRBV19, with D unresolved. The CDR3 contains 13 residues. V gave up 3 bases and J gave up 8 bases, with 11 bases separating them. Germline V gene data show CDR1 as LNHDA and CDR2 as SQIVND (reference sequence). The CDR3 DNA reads TGTGCCAGTAGTATTAAGGGCCTGGATGAGCAGTTCTTC. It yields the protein CASSIKGLDEQFF.

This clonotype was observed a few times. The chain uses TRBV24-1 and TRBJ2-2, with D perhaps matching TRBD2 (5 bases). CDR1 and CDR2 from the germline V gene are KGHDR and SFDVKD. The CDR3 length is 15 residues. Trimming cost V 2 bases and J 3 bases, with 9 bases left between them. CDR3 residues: CATSDSGMDTGELFF. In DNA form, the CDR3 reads TGTGCCACCAGTGATTCGGGGATGGACACCGGGGAGCTGTTTTTT.

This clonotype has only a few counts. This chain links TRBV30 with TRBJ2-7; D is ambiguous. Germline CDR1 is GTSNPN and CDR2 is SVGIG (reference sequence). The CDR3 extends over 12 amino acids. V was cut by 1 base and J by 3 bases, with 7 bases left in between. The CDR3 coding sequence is TGTGCCTGGAGTGCCTATAACTACGAGCAGTACTTC. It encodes CAWSAYNYEQYF.

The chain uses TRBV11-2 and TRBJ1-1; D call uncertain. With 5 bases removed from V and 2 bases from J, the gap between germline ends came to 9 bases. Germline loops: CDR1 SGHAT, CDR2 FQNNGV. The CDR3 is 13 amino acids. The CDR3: CASSPFENTEAFF. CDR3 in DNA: TGTGCCAGCAGCCCTTTCGAAAACACTGAAGCTTTCTTT.

CDR3: CASSLHTVVSDFRGEQYF. In nucleotides, the CDR3 is TGTGCCAGCAGCTTACACACTGTCGTTTCCGATTTTAGAGGGGAGCAGTACTTC. This chain links TRBV11-2 with TRBJ2-7, with a weak D call TRBD2 (5 bases). The CDR3 consists of 18 residues. The V and J ends lost 2 bases and 7 bases respectively, with 27 bases between them. CDR1 is SGHAT, CDR2 FQNNGV, per germline.